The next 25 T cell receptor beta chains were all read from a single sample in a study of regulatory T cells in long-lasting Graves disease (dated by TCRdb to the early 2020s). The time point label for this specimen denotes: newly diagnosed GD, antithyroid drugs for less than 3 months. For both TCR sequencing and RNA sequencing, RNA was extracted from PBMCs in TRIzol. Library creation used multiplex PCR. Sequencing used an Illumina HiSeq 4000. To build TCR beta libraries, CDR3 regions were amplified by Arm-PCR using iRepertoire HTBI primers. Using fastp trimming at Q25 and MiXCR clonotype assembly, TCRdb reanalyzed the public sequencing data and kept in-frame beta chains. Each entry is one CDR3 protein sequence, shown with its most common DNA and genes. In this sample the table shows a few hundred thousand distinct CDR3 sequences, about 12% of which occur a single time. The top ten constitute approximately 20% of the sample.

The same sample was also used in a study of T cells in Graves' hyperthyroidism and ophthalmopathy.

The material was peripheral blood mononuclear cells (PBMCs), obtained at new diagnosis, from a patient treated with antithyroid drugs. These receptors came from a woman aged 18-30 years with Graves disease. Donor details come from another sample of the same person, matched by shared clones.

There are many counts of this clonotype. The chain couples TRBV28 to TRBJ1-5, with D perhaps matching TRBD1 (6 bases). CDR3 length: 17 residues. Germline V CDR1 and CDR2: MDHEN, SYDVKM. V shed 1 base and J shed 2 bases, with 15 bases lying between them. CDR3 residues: CASSLSGGGGGNQPQHF. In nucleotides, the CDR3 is TGTGCCAGCAGTTTATCCGGGGGCGGAGGTGGCAATCAGCCCCAGCATTTT.

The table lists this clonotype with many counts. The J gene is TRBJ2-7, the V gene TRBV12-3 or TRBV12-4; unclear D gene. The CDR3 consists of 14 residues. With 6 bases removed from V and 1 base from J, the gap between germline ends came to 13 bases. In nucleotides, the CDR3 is TGTGCCAGCAGGCTCACGGCGAGTTCCTACGAGCAGTACTTC. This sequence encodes CASRLTASSYEQYF.

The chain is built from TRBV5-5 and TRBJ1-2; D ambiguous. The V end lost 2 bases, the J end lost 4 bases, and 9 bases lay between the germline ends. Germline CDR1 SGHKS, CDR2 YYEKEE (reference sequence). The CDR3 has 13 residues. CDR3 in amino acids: CASSFGRFYGYTF. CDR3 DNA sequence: TGTGCCAGCAGCTTCGGGAGATTCTATGGCTACACCTTC.

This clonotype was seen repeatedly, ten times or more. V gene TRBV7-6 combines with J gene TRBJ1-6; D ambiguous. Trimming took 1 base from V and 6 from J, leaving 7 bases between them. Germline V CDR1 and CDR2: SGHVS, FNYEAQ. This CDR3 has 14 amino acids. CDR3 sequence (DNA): TGTGCCAGCAGCTTAGAGGGCAGTAATTCACCCCTCCACTTT. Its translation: CASSLEGSNSPLHF. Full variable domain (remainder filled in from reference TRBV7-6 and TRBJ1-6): GAGVSQSPRYKVTKRGQDVALRCDPISGHVSLYWYRQALGQGPEFLTYFNYEAQQDKSGLPNDRFSAERPEGSISTLTIQRTEQRDSAMYRCASSLEGSNSPLHFGNGTRLTVT.

The chain's CDR3 is CASSSYKTSGVSYNEQFF. CDR3 nucleotide sequence: TGCGCCAGCAGCTCATACAAGACTAGCGGGGTGTCCTACAATGAGCAGTTCTTC. The chain uses TRBV5-1 and TRBJ2-1; TRBD2 matches at 11 bases. The CDR3 spans 18 residues. After removal of 3 bases from V and 1 base from J, the junction contained 9 bases not matched to a gene. Germline V gene lookup returns CDR1 SGHRS and CDR2 YFSETQ.

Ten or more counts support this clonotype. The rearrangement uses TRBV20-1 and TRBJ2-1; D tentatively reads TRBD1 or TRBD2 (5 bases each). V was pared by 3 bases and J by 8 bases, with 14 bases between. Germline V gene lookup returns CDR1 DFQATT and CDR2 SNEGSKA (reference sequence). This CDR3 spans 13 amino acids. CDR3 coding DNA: TGCAGTGCTAGGGGTTTCGTGGGGGATGAGCAGTTCTTC. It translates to CSARGFVGDEQFF.

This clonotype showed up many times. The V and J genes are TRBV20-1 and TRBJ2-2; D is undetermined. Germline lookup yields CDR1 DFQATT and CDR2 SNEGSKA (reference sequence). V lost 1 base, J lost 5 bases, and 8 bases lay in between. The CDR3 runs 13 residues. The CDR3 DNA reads TGCAGTGCTAGAGTTAGGCTGACCGGGGAGCTGTTTTTT. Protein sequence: CSARVRLTGELFF.

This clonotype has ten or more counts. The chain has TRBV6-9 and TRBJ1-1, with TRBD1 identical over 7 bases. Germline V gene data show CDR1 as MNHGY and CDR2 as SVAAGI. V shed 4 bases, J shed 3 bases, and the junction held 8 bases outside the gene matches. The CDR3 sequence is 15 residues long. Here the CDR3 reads CASSFTTGSDTEAFF. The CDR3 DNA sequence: TGTGCCAGCAGTTTCACGACAGGGTCGGACACTGAAGCTTTCTTT.

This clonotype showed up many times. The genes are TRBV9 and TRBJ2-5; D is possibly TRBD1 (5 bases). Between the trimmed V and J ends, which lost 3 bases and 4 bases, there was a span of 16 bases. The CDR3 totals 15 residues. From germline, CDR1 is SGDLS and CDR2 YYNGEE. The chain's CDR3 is CASSARWQGGETQYF. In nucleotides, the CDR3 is TGTGCCAGCAGCGCCCGGTGGCAGGGTGGAGAGACCCAGTACTTC.

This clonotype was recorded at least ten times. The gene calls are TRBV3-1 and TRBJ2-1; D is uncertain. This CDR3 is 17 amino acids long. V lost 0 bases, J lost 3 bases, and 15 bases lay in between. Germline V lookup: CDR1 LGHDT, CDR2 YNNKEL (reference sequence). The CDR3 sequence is CASSQDIGSPYYNEQFF. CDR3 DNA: TGTGCCAGCAGCCAAGATATAGGGTCCCCCTACTACAATGAGCAGTTCTTC.

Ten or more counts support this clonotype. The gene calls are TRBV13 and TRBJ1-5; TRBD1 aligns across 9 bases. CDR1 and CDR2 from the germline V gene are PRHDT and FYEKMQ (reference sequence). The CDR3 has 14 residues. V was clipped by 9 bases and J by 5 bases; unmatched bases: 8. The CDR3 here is CAREGQGGDQPQHF. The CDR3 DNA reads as TGTGCCAGAGAGGGACAGGGAGGAGATCAGCCCCAGCATTTT.

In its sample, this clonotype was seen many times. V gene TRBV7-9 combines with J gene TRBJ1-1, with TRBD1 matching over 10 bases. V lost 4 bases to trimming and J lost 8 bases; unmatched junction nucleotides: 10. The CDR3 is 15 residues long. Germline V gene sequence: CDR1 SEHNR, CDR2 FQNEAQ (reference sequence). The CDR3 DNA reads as TGTGCCAGCAGCTCGGACAGGGGGTTCGACGGGGAAGCTTTCTTT. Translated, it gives CASSSDRGFDGEAFF.

CDR3 DNA: TGTGCCAGTAATAAGCGAAAAAACGCGGGGGAGCAGTACTTC. Its translation is CASNKRKNAGEQYF. The genes are TRBV19 and TRBJ2-7; possibly TRBD2 for D (6 bases). Germline V gene sequence: CDR1 LNHDA, CDR2 SQIVND (reference sequence). Trimming left V 7 bases short and J 7 bases short, with 20 bases between. CDR3 size: 14 residues.

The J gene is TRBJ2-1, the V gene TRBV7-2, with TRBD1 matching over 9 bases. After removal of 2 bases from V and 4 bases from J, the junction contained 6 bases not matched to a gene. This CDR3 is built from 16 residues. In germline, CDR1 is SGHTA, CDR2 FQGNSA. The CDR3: CASSLFGTGRYNEQFF. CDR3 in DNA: TGTGCCAGCAGCTTATTTGGGACAGGGAGGTACAATGAGCAGTTCTTC.

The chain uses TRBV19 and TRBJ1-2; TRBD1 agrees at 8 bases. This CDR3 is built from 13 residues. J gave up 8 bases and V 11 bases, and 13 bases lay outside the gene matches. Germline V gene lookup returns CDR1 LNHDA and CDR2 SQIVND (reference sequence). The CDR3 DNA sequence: TGTGCCGGGTCCCAGGGGGCTACGAGAGGCTACACCTTC. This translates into CAGSQGATRGYTF.

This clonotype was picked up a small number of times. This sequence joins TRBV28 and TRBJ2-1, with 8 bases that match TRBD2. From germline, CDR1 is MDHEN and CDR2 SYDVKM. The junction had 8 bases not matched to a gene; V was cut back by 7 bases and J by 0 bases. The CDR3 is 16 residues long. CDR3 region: CASNPEGTSSYNEQFF. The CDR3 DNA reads TGTGCCAGCAATCCTGAGGGGACTAGCTCCTACAATGAGCAGTTCTTC. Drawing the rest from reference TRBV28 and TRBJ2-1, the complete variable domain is DVKVTQSSRYLVKRTGEKVFLECVQDMDHENMFWYRQDPGLGLRLIYFSYDVKMKEKGDIPEGYSVSREKKERFSLILESASTNQTSMYLCASNPEGTSSYNEQFFGPGTRLTVL.

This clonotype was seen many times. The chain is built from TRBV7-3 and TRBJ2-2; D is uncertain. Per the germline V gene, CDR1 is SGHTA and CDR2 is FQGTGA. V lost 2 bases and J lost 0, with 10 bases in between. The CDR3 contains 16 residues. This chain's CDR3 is CASSLLGRTNTGELFF. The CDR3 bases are TGTGCCAGCAGCTTACTAGGCAGGACGAACACCGGGGAGCTGTTTTTT.

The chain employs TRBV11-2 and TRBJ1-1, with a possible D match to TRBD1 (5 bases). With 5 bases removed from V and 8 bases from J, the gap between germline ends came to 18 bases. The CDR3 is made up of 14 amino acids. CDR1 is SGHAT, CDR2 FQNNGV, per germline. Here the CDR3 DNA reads TGTGCCAGCAGCCCACGGGGGATCCTGTCCGAAGCTTTCTTT. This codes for CASSPRGILSEAFF.

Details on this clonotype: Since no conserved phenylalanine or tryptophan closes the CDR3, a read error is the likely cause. CDR3 in DNA: TGTGCCAGCAGTGACGAATTGGGACTCGCTTCAGAGACCCAGTACCTC. Translated: CASSDELGLASETQYL. The chain recombines TRBV2 with TRBJ2-5; a possible D gene is TRBD2 (6 bases). V lost 3 bases and J 4 bases, leaving 18 bases between the germline ends. Germline values: CDR1 SNHLY, CDR2 FYNNEI. The CDR3 extends over 16 amino acids.

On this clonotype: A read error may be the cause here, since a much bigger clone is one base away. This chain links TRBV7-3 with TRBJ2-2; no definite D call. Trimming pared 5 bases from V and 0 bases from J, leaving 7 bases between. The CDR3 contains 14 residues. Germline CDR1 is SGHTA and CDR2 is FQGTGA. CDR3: CASSQDTNTGELFF. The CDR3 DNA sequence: TGTGCCAGCAGCCAAGACACGAACACCGGGGAGCTGTTTTTT. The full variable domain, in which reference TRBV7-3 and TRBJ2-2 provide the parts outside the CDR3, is GAGVSQTPSNKVTEKGKYVELRCDPISGHTALYWYRQSLGQGPEFLIYFQGTGAADDSGLPNDRFFAVRPEGSVSTLKIQRTERGDSAVYLCASSQDTNTGELFFGEGSRLTVL.

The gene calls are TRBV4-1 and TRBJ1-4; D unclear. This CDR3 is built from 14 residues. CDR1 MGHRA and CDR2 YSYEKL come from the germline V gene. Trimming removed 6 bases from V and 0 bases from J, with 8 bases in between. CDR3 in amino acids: CASSGIPTNEKLFF. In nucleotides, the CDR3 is TGCGCCAGCAGTGGAATACCAACTAATGAAAAACTGTTTTTT.

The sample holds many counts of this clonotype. The CDR3 is CSARRTDSRGAFF. CDR3 sequence (DNA): TGCAGTGCCAGACGAACCGACAGCCGGGGAGCTTTCTTT. The genes are TRBV20-1 and TRBJ1-1, with a tentative D call TRBD1 (5 bases). V was cut by 6 bases and J by 10 bases, with 21 bases left in between. The germline CDR1 and CDR2 sequences are DFQATT and SNEGSKA (reference sequence). This CDR3 comprises 13 residues.

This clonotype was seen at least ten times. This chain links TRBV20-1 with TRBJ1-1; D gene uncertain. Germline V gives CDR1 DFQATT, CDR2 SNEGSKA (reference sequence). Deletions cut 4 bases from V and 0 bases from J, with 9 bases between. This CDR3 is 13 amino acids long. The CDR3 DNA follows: TGCAGTGCTATGGCGGGGATGAACACTGAAGCTTTCTTT. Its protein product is CSAMAGMNTEAFF.

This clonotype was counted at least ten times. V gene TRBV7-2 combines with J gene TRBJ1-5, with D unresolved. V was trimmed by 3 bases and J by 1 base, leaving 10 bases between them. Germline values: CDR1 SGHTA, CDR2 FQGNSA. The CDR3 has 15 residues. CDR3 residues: CASSLITASNQPQHF. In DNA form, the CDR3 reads TGTGCCAGCAGCTTGATAACCGCCAGCAATCAGCCCCAGCATTTT.

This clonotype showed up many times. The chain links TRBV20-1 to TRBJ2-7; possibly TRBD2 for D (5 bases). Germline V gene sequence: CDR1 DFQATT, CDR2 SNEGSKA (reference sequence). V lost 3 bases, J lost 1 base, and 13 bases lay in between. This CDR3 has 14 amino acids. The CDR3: CSARLAGRSYEQYF. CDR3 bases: TGCAGTGCTAGGCTCGCGGGCCGTTCCTACGAGCAGTACTTC.